The 2 T cell receptor beta chains given below trace back to one sample, sequenced in a study of Graves' ophthalmopathy and Graves' hyperthyroidism. Amplifying from RNA transcripts, the study obtained TCR beta CDR3 regions. Second-round multiplex PCR followed a first-round RT-PCR using HTBI primers. TCRdb re-called the multiplex PCR reads with MiXCR, one entry per CDR3 protein. The top ten hold 2% to 3% of the sample, which has more than 300,000 distinct CDR3 sequences, about a sixth seen once. The sequenced sample was peripheral blood. These receptors all come from an adult woman with stable Graves' hyperthyroidism.

This clonotype was detected many times. This chain joins TRBV29-1 and TRBJ1-1; 10 positions agree with TRBD1. CDR1 is SQVTM, CDR2 ANQGSEA, per germline. V shed 3 bases, J shed 5 bases, and the junction held 6 bases outside the gene matches. CDR3 length: 14 residues. CDR3 in amino acids: CSVEGGQGETEAFF. The CDR3 DNA is TGCAGCGTTGAGGGCGGACAGGGGGAAACTGAAGCTTTCTTT.

This clonotype was picked up many times. The CDR3 spells CSAREKVISGNTIYF. The CDR3 DNA reads as TGCAGTGCTAGAGAAAAGGTCATCTCTGGAAACACCATATATTTT. The V and J genes are TRBV20-1 and TRBJ1-3; D gene unclear. From germline, CDR1 is DFQATT and CDR2 SNEGSKA (reference sequence). The CDR3 contains 15 residues. Trimming took off 0 bases at V and 0 bases at J, with 9 bases between the two ends.